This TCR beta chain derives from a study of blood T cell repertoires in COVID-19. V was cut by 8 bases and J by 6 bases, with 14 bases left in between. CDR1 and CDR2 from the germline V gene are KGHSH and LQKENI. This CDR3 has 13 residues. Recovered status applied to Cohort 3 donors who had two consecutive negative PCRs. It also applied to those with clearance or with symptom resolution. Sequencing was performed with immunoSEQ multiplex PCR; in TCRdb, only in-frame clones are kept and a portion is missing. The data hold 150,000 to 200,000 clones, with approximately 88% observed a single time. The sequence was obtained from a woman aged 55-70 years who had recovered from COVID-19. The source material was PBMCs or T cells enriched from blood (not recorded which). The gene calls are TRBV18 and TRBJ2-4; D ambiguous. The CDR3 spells CASPWAVRNIQYF. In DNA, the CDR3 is TGTGCCAGCCCTTGGGCAGTGAGAAACATTCAGTACTTC.